This TCR beta chain was recorded in a study of blood T cell repertoires in COVID-19. Assay: immunoSEQ multiplex PCR; the TCRdb copy retains only in-frame clones and omits some. Among 250,000 to 300,000 clones, roughly nine tenths were seen once, and the ten largest hold 0.95% to 1.5%. The germline gives CDR1 LNHDA, CDR2 SQIVND (reference sequence). The CDR3 spans 15 residues. The ends were cut back, 5 bases at V and 0 bases at J, with 13 bases in the middle. This chain links TRBV19 with TRBJ1-1, with D perhaps matching TRBD1 (6 bases). This sequence was found in a human donor in a cohort exposed to, infected with or recovered from COVID-19 (not recorded which). The donor label of this sample is uncertain. Sequencing was done on a sample of PBMCs or T cells enriched from blood (not recorded which). CDR3 coding DNA: TGTGCCAGTAGTGTTACAGGGTTCATGAACACTGAAGCTTTCTTT. Amino acid sequence: CASSVTGFMNTEAFF.